Listed below are T cell receptor beta chains from one sample, sequenced in a study of human T cells and chemical hapten exposure. TCRdb ran MiXCR on the RACE reads and lists one entry per CDR3 protein. This sample has some 45,000 distinct CDR3 sequences, with roughly 4.1% found just once. The sequenced sample consisted of whole blood. The origin of the receptors is a human donor in good health. Some clones in this sample may be carry-over from other donors' samples. The CDR3 runs from the conserved cysteine through the conserved F or W. A D gene is named only where the DNA matches it firmly. Clone size appears in some rows only: once, few, many, or a class for an expanded clone.

d_gene	j_gene	v_gene	abundance	CDR3nt	CDR3aa
.	TRBJ1-2	TRBV7-9	many	TGTGCCAGCAGCTTGAACAGGGTGATCGACTATGGCTACACCTTC	CASSLNRVIDYGYTF
TRBD2	TRBJ2-7	TRBV5-6	many	TGTGCCAGCAGCTTGCGGGGCAGCGGGAAGGGCGAGCAGTACTTC	CASSLRGSGKGEQYF
.	TRBJ2-5	TRBV7-9	many	TGTGCCAGCACCAGCGACAAGCCTGGGACCCAGTACTTC	CASTSDKPGTQYF
.	TRBJ1-3	TRBV7-8	many	TGTGCCAGCAGCTTAAGGTCGGCCCACGGAGGAAACACCATATATTTT	CASSLRSAHGGNTIYF
TRBD1	TRBJ2-1	TRBV24-1	few	TGTGCCACCAGTGATTTTTACCAGGGGGCCGGTTCGGATGAGCAGTTCTTC	CATSDFYQGAGSDEQFF
.	TRBJ1-4	TRBV7-2	many	TGTGCCAGCAGCCGGTCACAGGGTACTAATGAAAAACTGTTTTTT	CASSRSQGTNEKLFF
.	TRBJ2-3	TRBV10-3	many	TGTGCCATCAGTGAGGCGGCGAGACTAGGCACAGATACGCAGTATTTT	CAISEAARLGTDTQYF
.	TRBJ2-1	TRBV14	many	TGTGCCAGCAGCCAAGGTTGGGGAAGCGGGACAGCCTACAATGAGCAGTTCTTC	CASSQGWGSGTAYNEQFF
.	TRBJ2-6	TRBV7-6	many	TGTGCCAGCAGCGCAAGATCCGTCGCTGGGGCCAACGTCCTGACTTTC	CASSARSVAGANVLTF
TRBD1	TRBJ2-5	TRBV6-2/TRBV6-3	.	TGTGCCAGCACCCGAGCTGGACAGGGGTACCAAGAGACCCAGTACTTC	CASTRAGQGYQETQYF
.	TRBJ1-3	TRBV18	few	TGTGCCAGCTCACCACAACAGGGCTTCAAAAACTCTGGAAACACCATATATTTT	CASSPQQGFKNSGNTIYF
.	TRBJ2-7	TRBV29-1	many	TGCAGCGCCCGGGACGGAGTATACGAGCAGTACTTC	CSARDGVYEQYF
.	TRBJ2-7	TRBV7-9	many	TGTGCCAGCAGCTTAGGGGGCGTCAGCTCCTACGAGCAGTACTTC	CASSLGGVSSYEQYF
TRBD1	TRBJ1-1	TRBV28	many	TGTGCCAGCAGTCCCCGGACAGGGGAAGCTTTCTTT	CASSPRTGEAFF
.	TRBJ1-2	TRBV20-1	.	TGCAGTACTCGAGAAGACCTTTTGACCTTC	CSTREDLLTF
.	TRBJ1-6	TRBV11-2	many	TGTGCCAGCAGCTTCGGAGGGGATTCACCCCTCCACTTT	CASSFGGDSPLHF
TRBD1	TRBJ2-7	TRBV13	many	TGTGCCAGCAGCGGACCGGGACAGGGGGCTTTCGAGCAGTACTTC	CASSGPGQGAFEQYF
TRBD2	TRBJ2-3	TRBV20-1	many	TGCAGTGCTAGAATAGGACTAGCTTCGGGAGATACGCAGTATTTT	CSARIGLASGDTQYF
.	TRBJ1-1	TRBV6-5	few	TGTGCCAGCAGAACCACAGGTCTGAACACTGAAGCTTTCTTT	CASRTTGLNTEAFF
.	TRBJ2-2	TRBV7-3	many	TGTGCCAGCAGTCCTGACACCAACACCGGGGAGCTGTTTTTT	CASSPDTNTGELFF
.	TRBJ1-5	TRBV28	many	TGTGCCAGCAGTTTCCCGGGGCTAAATCAGCCCCAGCATTTT	CASSFPGLNQPQHF
TRBD2	TRBJ2-3	TRBV7-9	.	TGTGCCAGCAGCTCCCGTAGGGAGGGTTTTAAGCGGGAGAAGGCCACAGATACGCAGTATTTT	CASSSRREGFKREKATDTQYF
TRBD2	TRBJ2-1	TRBV27	few	TGTGCCAGCAGTCCTTCGTCCCTAGCGGGAGAGCCGGACAATGAGCAGTTCTTC	CASSPSSLAGEPDNEQFF
.	TRBJ2-1	TRBV28	many	TGTGCCAGCAGTTTATGGGGGACCCGGAATGAGCAGTTCTTC	CASSLWGTRNEQFF
TRBD2	TRBJ2-5	TRBV4-1	many	TGCGCCAGCAGTGGGACGGGAGGACGGGAAGAGACCCAGTACTTC	CASSGTGGREETQYF
.	TRBJ1-1	TRBV7-9	few	TGTGCCAGCAGCTTAGCGCGGAGGGGCACTGAAGCTTTCTTT	CASSLARRGTEAFF
TRBD2	TRBJ2-1	TRBV20-1	many	TGCAGTGCTAGACTCGATTATGGGACTAGCGAGTACAATGAGCAGTTCTTC	CSARLDYGTSEYNEQFF
.	TRBJ1-1	TRBV29-1	.	TGCAGCGTTGAAGACACAGGAGGGGACACTGAAGCTTTCTTT	CSVEDTGGDTEAFF
.	TRBJ1-6	TRBV11-2	many	TGTGCCAGCAGCTTAGATGCCGGGTTTTCCTATAATTCACCCCTCCACTTT	CASSLDAGFSYNSPLHF
TRBD2	TRBJ2-1	TRBV5-1	few	TGCGCCAGCAGCTTGGCACTAGCGGGAGTTAGCGGCCATCCGACTGACTCCTACAATGAGCAGTTCTTC	CASSLALAGVSGHPTDSYNEQFF
.	TRBJ2-7	TRBV21-1	many	TGTGCCAGCAGCAAAGGTGGACAGGGGGACGAGCAGTACTTC	CASSKGGQGDEQYF
.	TRBJ2-6	TRBV4-1	few	TGCGCCAGCAGCCAGCTGCCCCAGGGACCATCGGGGGCCAACGTCCTGACTTTC	CASSQLPQGPSGANVLTF
.	TRBJ1-1	TRBV13	many	TGTGCCAGCAGCCCGACCGCTCTGAACACTGAAGCTTTCTTT	CASSPTALNTEAFF
TRBD1	TRBJ1-5	TRBV28	many	TGTGCCAGCACTGTGGGACAGGGCCACCAGCATTTT	CASTVGQGHQHF
.	TRBJ1-5	TRBV12-3/TRBV12-4	many	TGTGCCAGCAGTTTTCGGAGAAATCAGCCCCAGCATTTT	CASSFRRNQPQHF